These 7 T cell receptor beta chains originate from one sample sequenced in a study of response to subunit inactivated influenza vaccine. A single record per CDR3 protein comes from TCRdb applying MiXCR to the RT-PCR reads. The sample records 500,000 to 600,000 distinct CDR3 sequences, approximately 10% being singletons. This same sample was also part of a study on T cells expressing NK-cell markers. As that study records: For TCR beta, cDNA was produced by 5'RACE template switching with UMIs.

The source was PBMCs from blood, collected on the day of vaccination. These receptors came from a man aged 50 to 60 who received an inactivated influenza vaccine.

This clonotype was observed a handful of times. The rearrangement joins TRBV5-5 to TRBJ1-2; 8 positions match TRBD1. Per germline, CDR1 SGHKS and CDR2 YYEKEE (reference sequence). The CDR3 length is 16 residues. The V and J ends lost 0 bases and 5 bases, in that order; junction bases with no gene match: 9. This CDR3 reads CASSLGIRQGSYGYTF. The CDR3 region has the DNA TGTGCCAGCAGCTTGGGAATTCGACAGGGGTCATATGGCTACACCTTC.

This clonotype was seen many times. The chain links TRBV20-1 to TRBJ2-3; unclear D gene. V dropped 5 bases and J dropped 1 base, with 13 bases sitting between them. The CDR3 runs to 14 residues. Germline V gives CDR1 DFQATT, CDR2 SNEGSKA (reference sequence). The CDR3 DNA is TGCAGTGCTTCCTTGGGGATGGGCACAGATACGCAGTATTTT. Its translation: CSASLGMGTDTQYF.

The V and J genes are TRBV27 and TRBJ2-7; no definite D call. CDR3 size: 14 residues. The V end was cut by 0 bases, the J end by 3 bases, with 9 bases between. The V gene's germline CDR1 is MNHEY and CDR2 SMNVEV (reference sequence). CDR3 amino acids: CASSLSRSHYEQYF. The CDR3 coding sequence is TGTGCCAGCAGTTTATCGAGGAGTCACTACGAGCAGTACTTC.

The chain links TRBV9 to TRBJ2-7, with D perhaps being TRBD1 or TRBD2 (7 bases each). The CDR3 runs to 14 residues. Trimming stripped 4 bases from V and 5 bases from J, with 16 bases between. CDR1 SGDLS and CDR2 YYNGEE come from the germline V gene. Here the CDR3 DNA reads TGTGCCAGCAGCTCAGGGGGGGTTACAGACGAGCAGTACTTC. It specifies CASSSGGVTDEQYF.

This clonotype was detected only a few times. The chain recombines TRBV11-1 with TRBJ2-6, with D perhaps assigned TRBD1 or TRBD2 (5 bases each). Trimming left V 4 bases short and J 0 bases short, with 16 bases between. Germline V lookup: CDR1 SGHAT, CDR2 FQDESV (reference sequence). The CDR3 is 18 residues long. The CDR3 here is CASSSPGRRISGANVLTF. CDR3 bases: TGTGCCAGCAGCTCGCCGGGACGGCGAATCTCTGGGGCCAACGTCCTGACTTTC.

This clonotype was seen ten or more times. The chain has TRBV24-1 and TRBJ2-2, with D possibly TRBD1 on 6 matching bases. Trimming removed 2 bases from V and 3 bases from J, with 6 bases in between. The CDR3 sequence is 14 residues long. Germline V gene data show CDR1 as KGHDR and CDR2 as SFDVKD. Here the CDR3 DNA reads TGTGCCACCAGTGATTGGACAGACACCGGGGAGCTGTTTTTT. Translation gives CATSDWTDTGELFF.

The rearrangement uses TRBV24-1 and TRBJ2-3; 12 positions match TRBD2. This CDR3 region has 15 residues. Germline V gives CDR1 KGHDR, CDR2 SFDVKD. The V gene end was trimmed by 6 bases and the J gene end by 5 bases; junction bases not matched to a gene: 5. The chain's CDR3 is CATSIQGLAGDTQYF. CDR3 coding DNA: TGTGCCACCAGTATTCAGGGACTAGCGGGAGATACGCAGTATTTT.